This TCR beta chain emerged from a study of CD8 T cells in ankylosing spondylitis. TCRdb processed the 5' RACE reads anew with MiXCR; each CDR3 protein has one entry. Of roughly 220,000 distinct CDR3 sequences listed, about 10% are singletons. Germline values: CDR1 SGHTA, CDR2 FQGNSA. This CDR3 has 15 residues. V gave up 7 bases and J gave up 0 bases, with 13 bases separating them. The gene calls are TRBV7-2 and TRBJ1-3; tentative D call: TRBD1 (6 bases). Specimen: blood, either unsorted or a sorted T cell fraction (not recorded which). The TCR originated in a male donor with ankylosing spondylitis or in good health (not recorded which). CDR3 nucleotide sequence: TGTGCCAGCACCGTAGACAGGAGCTCTGGAAACACCATATATTTT. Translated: CASTVDRSSGNTIYF.